Each of the 30 T cell receptor beta chains below was sequenced from the same sample in a study of control samples from healthy donors and cancer patients. Using immunoSEQ multiplex PCR, the repertoire was profiled, and TCRdb retains in-frame clones only, with some absent. The table shows over 200,000 clones, with around 80% occurring only once. Sequenced input: PBMCs. The receptors stem from a woman aged 60 to 75 with lung cancer.

This rearrangement joins TRBV5-1 to TRBJ2-1; the D call may be TRBD1 or TRBD2 (5 bases each). The germline CDR1 and CDR2 sequences are SGHRS and YFSETQ. Trimming removed 3 bases from V and 5 bases from J, with 9 bases in between. CDR3 size: 13 residues. The DNA for the CDR3 is TGCGCCAGCAGCTGGGGGACGAACAATGAGCAGTTCTTC. Its translation is CASSWGTNNEQFF.

The chain employs TRBV29-1 and TRBJ1-2; no reliable D call. Germline lookup yields CDR1 SQVTM and CDR2 ANQGSEA. This CDR3 region has 12 residues. Trimming shortened V by 3 bases and J by 6 bases, and 11 bases separated the two germline ends. CDR3 protein: CSVESGKNGYTF. The CDR3 DNA reads TGCAGCGTTGAGTCGGGGAAAAATGGCTACACCTTC.

The J gene is TRBJ1-1, the V gene TRBV5-6; possibly TRBD1 for D (5 bases). The germline gives CDR1 SGHDT, CDR2 YYEEEE. Trimming cost V 3 bases and J 0 bases, with 12 bases left between them. The CDR3 is 15 residues long. CDR3 amino acids: CASSSGTVMNTEAFF. The DNA for the CDR3 is TGTGCCAGCAGCTCGGGGACGGTTATGAACACTGAAGCTTTCTTT.

V is TRBV5-1 and J is TRBJ2-1, with D perhaps TRBD1 (6 bases). The CDR3 runs to 15 residues. The V end lost 4 bases, the J end lost 10 bases, and 21 bases lay between the germline ends. The germline CDR1 and CDR2 sequences are SGHRS and YFSETQ. The DNA of the CDR3 is TGCGCCAGCAGCCTTGGGATCAGGGGATCCCAAGAGCAGTTCTTC. Translated, it gives CASSLGIRGSQEQFF.

This clone was seen once. The chain joins TRBV7-2 to TRBJ1-2; perhaps TRBD1 as D (5 bases). This CDR3 region has 14 residues. Trimming left V 5 bases short and J 2 bases short, with 12 bases between. Germline CDR1 SGHTA, CDR2 FQGNSA. The CDR3 DNA follows: TGTGCCAGCAGCACCGGACGGGGGAACTATGGCTACACCTTC. As protein: CASSTGRGNYGYTF. The full variable domain, with the rest looked up from reference TRBV7-2 and TRBJ1-2, is GAGVSQSPSNKVTEKGKDVELRCDPISGHTALYWYRQSLGQGLEFLIYFQGNSAPDKSGLPSDRFSAERTGGSVSTLTIQRTQQEDSAVYLCASSTGRGNYGYTFGSGTRLTVV.

The chain carries TRBV10-3 and TRBJ1-3, with D possibly matching TRBD1 (5 bases). The CDR3 is 15 amino acids. CDR1 is ENHRY, CDR2 SYGVKD, per germline. V shed 9 bases and J shed 0 bases, with 15 bases lying between them. CDR3 amino acids: CAIKGSRDSGNTIYF. CDR3 nucleotides: TGTGCCATAAAAGGATCCAGGGACTCTGGAAACACCATATATTTT.

The chain combines TRBV3-1 (or the pseudogene TRBV3-2) with TRBJ2-7; 7 bases map to TRBD1. The CDR3 length is 13 residues. V dropped 3 bases and J dropped 1; count of bases not matched to a gene: 0. The germline V gene encodes CDR1 LGHDT and CDR2 YNNKEL (reference sequence). CDR3 protein: CASSHRGSYEQYF. As DNA, the CDR3 is TGTGCCAGCAGCCACAGGGGGTCCTACGAGCAGTACTTC.

The rearrangement links TRBV6-4 to TRBJ2-3, with 11 bases identical to TRBD2. Germline CDR1 is MRHNA and CDR2 is SNTAGT. V gave up 5 bases and J gave up 3 bases; unmatched junction bases: 16. This CDR3 has 19 amino acids. The DNA of the CDR3 is TGTGCCAGCAGTTCGGGGGGGCTAGCGGGAGGAAGAGGAACAGATACGCAGTATTTT. Its translation: CASSSGGLAGGRGTDTQYF.

On this clone: This may be a read error, as it is one base from a much larger clone. This chain links TRBV11-1 with TRBJ1-5; 8 bases agree with TRBD1. Germline CDR1 SGHAT, CDR2 FQDESV (reference sequence). This CDR3 has 13 amino acids. Trimming removed 5 bases from V and 5 bases from J; junction bases left unmatched: 2. The CDR3 coding sequence is TGTGCCAGCAGCCAGGACAGGGATCAGCCCCAGCATTTT. It yields the protein CASSQDRDQPQHF.

The chain uses TRBV7-9 and TRBJ1-1; tentatively, D is TRBD1 (5 bases). Trimming shortened V by 4 bases and J by 4 bases, and 10 bases separated the two germline ends. The CDR3 is 13 residues long. Germline-derived CDR1 and CDR2 are SEHNR and FQNEAQ (reference sequence). The CDR3 nucleotides are TGTGCCAGCAGCTCTGGGGGAAGCACTGAAGCTTTCTTT. Protein product: CASSSGGSTEAFF. Complete variable domain (other parts from reference TRBV7-9 and TRBJ1-1): DTGVSQNPRHKITKRGQNVTFRCDPISEHNRLYWYRQTLGQGPEFLTYFQNEAQLEKSRLLSDRFSAERPKGSFSTLEIQRTEQGDSAMYLCASSSGGSTEAFFGQGTRLTVV.

This clone appeared once. V usage is TRBV5-4 and J usage is TRBJ2-7, with 12 bases matching TRBD2. J gave up 0 bases and V 4 bases, and 5 bases lay outside the gene matches. This CDR3 spans 16 amino acids. CDR1 and CDR2 (germline): SGHNT, YYREEE (reference sequence). The CDR3 loop reads CASSPSGGASSYEQYF. The CDR3 DNA reads TGTGCCAGCAGCCCTAGCGGGGGGGCGTCCTCCTACGAGCAGTACTTC.

To note about this clone: Within the sample, other DNA sequences also encode this same CDR3. The rearrangement links TRBV18 to TRBJ2-5, with D perhaps matching TRBD1 (5 bases). Trimming stripped 4 bases from V and 2 bases from J, with 8 bases between. CDR3 size: 13 residues. CDR1 and CDR2 from the germline V gene are KGHSH and LQKENI. DNA of the CDR3: TGTGCCAGCTCACGTGACAGACAAGAGACCCAGTACTTC. Protein product: CASSRDRQETQYF.

This chain joins TRBV3-1 (or the pseudogene TRBV3-2) and TRBJ2-7, with 9 bases matching TRBD2. CDR1 and CDR2 from the germline V gene are LGHDT and YNNKEL (reference sequence). This CDR3 is 14 amino acids long. V lost 3 bases to trimming and J lost 7 bases; unmatched junction nucleotides: 7. The CDR3 sequence: CASSQRGGQEEQYF. Here the CDR3 DNA reads TGTGCCAGCAGCCAGCGGGGGGGCCAGGAGGAGCAGTACTTC.

This chain connects TRBV2 to TRBJ2-7, with D possibly TRBD1 on 5 matching bases. With 7 bases removed from V and 1 base from J, the gap between germline ends came to 8 bases. CDR1 SNHLY and CDR2 FYNNEI come from the germline V gene. The CDR3 totals 12 residues. The DNA of the CDR3 is TGTGCCAGCAAGGGGCGTTCCTACGAGCAGTACTTC. Amino acid sequence: CASKGRSYEQYF. The entire variable domain, with the rest obtained from reference TRBV2 and TRBJ2-7, is as follows: EPEVTQTPSHQVTQMGQEVILRCVPISNHLYFYWYRQILGQKVEFLVSFYNNEISEKSEIFDDQFSVERPDGSNFTLKIRSTKLEDSAMYFCASKGRSYEQYFGPGTRLTVT.

The rearrangement uses TRBV24-1 and TRBJ1-4, with 7 nucleotides matching TRBD1. This CDR3 is built from 15 residues. Trimming at V came to 7 bases and at J to 7 bases, leaving 11 bases not matched to a gene. Looked up from germline, CDR1 is KGHDR and CDR2 is SFDVKD. The CDR3 reads CATSPSTGDLEKLFF. The DNA for the CDR3 is TGTGCCACCAGCCCGTCTACAGGGGACCTTGAAAAACTGTTTTTT.

The chain uses TRBV11-2 and TRBJ2-2; D not resolved. The CDR3 is 18 residues long. V shed 5 bases and J shed 5 bases, with 24 bases lying between them. CDR1 is SGHAT and CDR2 is FQNNGV in the germline V gene. The CDR3 is CASSPTPFRRRFTGELFF. CDR3 nucleotides: TGTGCCAGCAGCCCCACACCCTTTAGGCGACGGTTTACCGGGGAGCTGTTTTTT. The full variable domain, completed using reference TRBV11-2 and TRBJ2-2, is EAGVAQSPRYKIIEKRQSVAFWCNPISGHATLYWYQQILGQGPKLLIQFQNNGVVDDSQLPKDRFSAERLKGVDSTLKIQPAKLEDSAVYLCASSPTPFRRRFTGELFFGEGSRLTVL.

The chain employs TRBV12-3 or TRBV12-4 and TRBJ1-1; 10 bases are shared with TRBD1. The CDR3 is 13 residues long. V shed 5 bases and J 11 bases; nucleotides not matched to a gene: 8. The CDR3 DNA follows: TGTGCCAGCAGTATGACAGGGGGCACTGCCGCTTTCTTT. Its translation is CASSMTGGTAAFF.

The chain links TRBV6-5 to TRBJ2-1; D is unclear. V was trimmed by 8 bases and J by 9 bases, leaving 11 bases between them. Germline V CDR1 and CDR2: MNHEY, SVGAGI. This CDR3 has 11 residues. The CDR3 nucleotides are TGTGCCAGCCTGATGAATTCTGAGCAGTTCTTC. This encodes CASLMNSEQFF.

The chain joins TRBV6-1 to TRBJ2-4; tentatively, D is TRBD1 (6 bases). Germline V gene data show CDR1 as MNHNS and CDR2 as SASEGT. Trimming removed 3 bases from V and 2 bases from J, with 20 bases in between. The CDR3 covers 18 residues. The CDR3 region is CASSDFWNDDRPKNIQYF. CDR3 bases: TGTGCCAGCAGTGATTTCTGGAATGATGACAGGCCCAAAAACATTCAGTACTTC.

This clone appeared a few times. The same CDR3 is also encoded by other DNA sequences in this sample. The chain couples TRBV3-1 (or the pseudogene TRBV3-2) to TRBJ2-1; D is undetermined. Trimming pared 1 base from V and 8 bases from J, leaving 6 bases between. The CDR3 spans 12 residues. Germline loops: CDR1 LGHDT, CDR2 YNNKEL (reference sequence). CDR3 DNA: TGTGCCAGCAGCCAAGCGTCATATGAGCAGTTCTTC. The encoded protein is CASSQASYEQFF.

In its sample, this clone was seen a few times. V is TRBV6-5 and J is TRBJ1-1; tentative D call: TRBD1 (5 bases). This CDR3 has 16 residues. From germline, CDR1 is MNHEY and CDR2 SVGAGI. Trimming cost V 2 bases and J 1 base, with 14 bases left between them. For the CDR3, the DNA is TGTGCCAGCAGTTACACCCGTCGGAGGGGGAACACTGAAGCTTTCTTT. Translating gives CASSYTRRRGNTEAFF.

The chain carries TRBV3-1 (or the pseudogene TRBV3-2) and TRBJ2-7; D may be TRBD1 or TRBD2 (6 bases each). Trimming shortened V by 4 bases and J by 1 base, and 14 bases separated the two germline ends. The CDR3 extends over 15 amino acids. The germline V gene has CDR1 LGHDT and CDR2 YNNKEL (reference sequence). CDR3 nucleotides: TGTGCCAGCAGCCCCCTGGGGGGCGGGTCCTACGAGCAGTACTTC. Translated, it gives CASSPLGGGSYEQYF.

The chain combines TRBV3-1 (or the pseudogene TRBV3-2) with TRBJ1-3; 9 positions match TRBD1. The CDR3 runs 14 residues. The V and J ends lost 4 bases and 4 bases, in that order; junction bases with no gene match: 2. Per the germline V gene, CDR1 is LGHDT and CDR2 is YNNKEL (reference sequence). The CDR3 here is CASSRTGEGNTIYF. The CDR3 DNA reads TGTGCCAGCAGCCGGACAGGGGAGGGAAACACCATATATTTT.

The rearrangement uses TRBV28 and TRBJ1-1; possibly TRBD1 for D (5 bases). The CDR3 extends over 14 amino acids. Germline V gives CDR1 MDHEN, CDR2 SYDVKM. The V and J ends lost 4 bases and 4 bases respectively, with 13 bases between them. CDR3 sequence (DNA): TGTGCCAGCAGTTCGCGTGGGGACGCCACTGAAGCTTTCTTT. Its protein product is CASSSRGDATEAFF.

This clone was found a few times. This chain joins TRBV24-1 and TRBJ2-5; D not certain. Per germline, CDR1 KGHDR and CDR2 SFDVKD. The CDR3 length is 13 residues. V was shortened by 2 bases and J by 5 bases, with 8 bases between the two germline ends. The CDR3 region has the DNA TGTGCCACCAGTGATTCGGCCCTGGAGACCCAGTACTTC. This sequence encodes CATSDSALETQYF.

This clone was picked up many times. The genes are TRBV7-8 and TRBJ1-1; weak D call: TRBD1 (5 bases). From germline, CDR1 is SGHVS and CDR2 FQNEAQ. Deletions cut 1 base from V and 3 bases from J, with 15 bases between. The CDR3 spans 16 residues. This CDR3 reads CASSLVGAGMDTEAFF. The CDR3 nucleotides read TGTGCCAGCAGCTTAGTAGGGGCAGGGATGGACACTGAAGCTTTCTTT.

The chain links TRBV20-1 to TRBJ1-5; no definite D call. Deletions cut 3 bases from V and 4 bases from J, with 10 bases between. Germline V gene data show CDR1 as DFQATT and CDR2 as SNEGSKA (reference sequence). CDR3 length equals 13 residues. CDR3 residues: CSASTGSNQPQHF. DNA for the CDR3: TGCAGTGCTAGTACGGGGTCGAATCAGCCCCAGCATTTT.

The rearrangement uses TRBV7-9 and TRBJ2-5, with 8 positions matching TRBD1. The ends lost 0 bases at V and 7 bases at J; junction bases unmatched: 7. CDR3 length: 15 amino acids. Germline V CDR1 and CDR2: SEHNR, FQNEAQ (reference sequence). This CDR3 is CASSLAGTGGGTQYF. Written as DNA, the CDR3 is TGTGCCAGCAGCTTAGCGGGGACAGGCGGTGGGACCCAGTACTTC.

This clone occurred a few times. The V and J genes are TRBV19 and TRBJ1-1; TRBD1 matches 8 bases. Trimming removed 7 bases from V and 7 bases from J; junction bases left unmatched: 8. The CDR3 has 13 amino acids. Germline V gene lookup returns CDR1 LNHDA and CDR2 SQIVND (reference sequence). CDR3 sequence reads: CASINRDRFEAFF. DNA of the CDR3: TGTGCCAGTATAAACCGGGACAGGTTTGAAGCTTTCTTT.

This rearrangement joins TRBV30 to TRBJ1-4; D is possibly TRBD1 (6 bases). The CDR3 is 15 amino acids. V lost 2 bases and J 6 bases, leaving 16 bases between the germline ends. CDR1 GTSNPN and CDR2 SVGIG come from the germline V gene (reference sequence). The CDR3 DNA sequence: TGTGCCTGGAGTTCGGGAACAGGGAGGGATGAAAAACTGTTTTTT. Its translation: CAWSSGTGRDEKLFF. Variable domain in full (rest from reference TRBV30 and TRBJ1-4): SQTIHQWPATLVQPVGSPLSLECTVEGTSNPNLYWYRQAAGRGLQLLFYSVGIGQISSEVPQNLSASRPQDRQFILSSKKLLLSDSGFYLCAWSSGTGRDEKLFFGSGTQLSVL.